A single sample gave rise to the 14 T cell receptor beta chains below, sequenced in a study of control samples from healthy donors and cancer patients. Generated by immunoSEQ multiplex PCR, the TCRdb table keeps only in-frame clones and is missing some. This sample yields roughly 84,000 clones, of which 75% to 95% are seen a single time; 17% belongs to the top ten. The sample consisted of blood. The source is a man aged 45-65 years in good health.

This clone was counted only a few times. This sequence joins TRBV6-6 and TRBJ2-2, with D possibly TRBD1 on 6 matching bases. This CDR3 comprises 16 residues. V lost 8 bases and J 6 bases, leaving 22 bases between the germline ends. Germline V lookup: CDR1 MNHNY, CDR2 SVGAGI (reference sequence). CDR3 protein: CASASSQGAWSGELFF. For the CDR3, the DNA is TGTGCCAGCGCCTCCTCACAGGGCGCCTGGTCCGGGGAGCTGTTTTTT.

J is TRBJ1-6 and V is TRBV6-6; 9 nucleotides line up with TRBD1. The CDR3 sequence is 16 residues long. V was pared by 5 bases and J by 1 base, with 3 bases of the junction left unmatched. Germline V gene data show CDR1 as MNHNY and CDR2 as SVGAGI (reference sequence). CDR3 bases: TGTGCCAGCAGTGCAGACAGGGGGTCCTATAATTCACCCCTCCACTTT. It codes for CASSADRGSYNSPLHF.

J is TRBJ1-5 and V is TRBV4-1; TRBD1 is a possible D gene (6 bases). The germline V gene has CDR1 MGHRA and CDR2 YSYEKL. The CDR3 covers 14 residues. The V end was cut by 4 bases, the J end by 9 bases, with 16 bases between. The CDR3 sequence is CASSLRDKDGPQHF. The CDR3 DNA follows: TGCGCCAGCAGCCTCCGGGACAAAGATGGGCCCCAGCATTTT.

This clone was counted a single time. The chain couples TRBV10-2 to TRBJ1-5, with D unresolved. Per the germline V gene, CDR1 is WSHSY and CDR2 is SAAADI. The length of the CDR3 is 15 residues. The ends were cut back, 1 base at V and 0 bases at J, with 7 bases in the middle. This CDR3 reads CASSEWGNSNQPQHF. For the CDR3, the DNA is TGCGCCAGCAGTGAGTGGGGAAATAGCAATCAGCCCCAGCATTTT.

J is TRBJ2-3 and V is TRBV3-1 (or the pseudogene TRBV3-2); 8 bases map to TRBD2. CDR1 is LGHDT, CDR2 YNNKEL, per germline (reference sequence). The CDR3 covers 15 residues. V dropped 4 bases and J dropped 2; count of bases not matched to a gene: 5. The CDR3 region is CASSPGGGSTDTQYF. CDR3 DNA sequence: TGTGCCAGCAGCCCGGGGGGGGGATCCACAGATACGCAGTATTTT.

This chain connects TRBV15 to TRBJ1-2; D gene unclear. The CDR3 runs 13 residues. Deletions cut 1 base from V and 2 bases from J, with 5 bases between. Germline loops: CDR1 LNHNV, CDR2 YYDKDF (reference sequence). The CDR3 protein is CATSRVGNYGYTF. For the CDR3, the DNA is TGTGCCACCAGCAGAGTGGGGAACTATGGCTACACCTTC.

The chain recombines TRBV27 with TRBJ1-6, with D uncertain. Germline V gives CDR1 MNHEY, CDR2 SMNVEV (reference sequence). The CDR3 is 12 residues long. With 6 bases removed from V and 9 bases from J, the gap between germline ends came to 9 bases. Written as DNA, the CDR3 is TGTGCCAGCAGGGTATTGGGTTCACCCCTCCACTTT. Its translation is CASRVLGSPLHF.

This clone has just a few counts. The chain links TRBV6-6 to TRBJ1-5; perhaps TRBD1 as D (5 bases). The CDR3 is 15 residues long. Trimming took off 6 bases at V and 0 bases at J, with 12 bases between the two ends. Looked up from germline, CDR1 is MNHNY and CDR2 is SVGAGI (reference sequence). In DNA form, the CDR3 reads TGTGCCAGCAGAAACCAAGACAGTAGCAATCAGCCCCAGCATTTT. Its protein is CASRNQDSSNQPQHF.

The chain has TRBV5-1 and TRBJ1-4; D not resolved. V shed 3 bases and J shed 8 bases, with 11 bases lying between them. CDR3 size: 13 residues. Looked up from germline, CDR1 is SGHRS and CDR2 is YFSETQ. The chain's CDR3 is CASSSGGREKLFF. Written as DNA, the CDR3 is TGCGCCAGCAGCTCGGGAGGACGGGAAAAACTGTTTTTT.

The V gene is TRBV10-2, the J gene TRBJ1-1; D is ambiguous. V was pared by 8 bases and J by 0 bases, with 19 bases between. This CDR3 contains 16 residues. The germline gives CDR1 WSHSY, CDR2 SAAADI. CDR3 in DNA: TGCGCCAGCGGGAGAGCCACCGGAAGAATGAACACTGAAGCTTTCTTT. Its protein is CASGRATGRMNTEAFF.

This clone was found once. The gene calls are TRBV21-1 and TRBJ1-5. TRBV21-1 is recorded as a pseudogene. There are 17 residues in the CDR3. The DNA for the CDR3 is TGTGCCAGCAGCACTCGGACGCCCGACCGCGGTTGCCAGCCCCAGCATTTT. Translated, it gives CASSTRTPDRGCQPQHF.

V and J are TRBV5-4 and TRBJ2-2; maybe TRBD2 (6 bases). The CDR3 is 15 residues long. V was trimmed by 1 base and J by 3 bases, leaving 10 bases between them. From germline, CDR1 is SGHNT and CDR2 YYREEE (reference sequence). CDR3 sequence (DNA): TGTGCCAGCAGCTTGTCCGGGGGTCACACCGGGGAGCTGTTTTTT. Amino acid sequence: CASSLSGGHTGELFF.

The V and J genes are TRBV18 and TRBJ2-1; unclear D gene. Trimming cost V 5 bases and J 6 bases, with 11 bases left between them. The CDR3 spans 13 residues. Germline V gives CDR1 KGHSH, CDR2 LQKENI. DNA for the CDR3: TGTGCCAGCTCAGAGGAGTGGGTCAATGAGCAGTTCTTC. Translation: CASSEEWVNEQFF.

The CDR3 nucleotides are TGTGCCAGCAGTCTTGGACTAGCGGGGGCCAGTACGCAGTATTTT. Protein product: CASSLGLAGASTQYF. The V and J genes are TRBV6-5 and TRBJ2-3, with 13 bases lining up with TRBD2. Germline values: CDR1 MNHEY, CDR2 SVGAGI. The CDR3 has 15 residues. V shed 5 bases and J 8 bases; nucleotides not matched to a gene: 7.